Shown below are 15 T cell receptor beta chains from a single sample sequenced in a study of T-cell reconstitution after alpha-beta-depleted transplantation in children. Unique molecular identifiers were incorporated during preparation of the TCRbeta library. TCRdb processed the PCR reads anew with MiXCR; each CDR3 protein has one entry. The sample lists roughly 570,000 distinct CDR3 sequences; 20% to 30% were seen once. Sequences were derived from PBMCs, sampled before TCRalphabeta/CD19-depleted stem cell transplant. These receptor sequences come from a boy in the first two years of life with Wiskott-Aldrich syndrome, due to receive a stem cell transplant.

The CDR3 loop reads CASSLRQGPNTGELFF. CDR3 sequence (DNA): TGTGCCAGCAGTCTCCGACAGGGCCCGAACACCGGGGAGCTGTTTTTT. The chain joins TRBV12-3 or TRBV12-4 to TRBJ2-2; 7 nucleotides align to TRBD1. The CDR3 has 16 residues. V lost 5 bases to trimming and J lost 0 bases; unmatched junction nucleotides: 6.

The chain employs TRBV4-1 and TRBJ2-1; 9 bases align to TRBD1. The CDR3 covers 15 residues. V gave up 3 bases and J gave up 7 bases; unmatched junction bases: 7. Germline-derived CDR1 and CDR2 are MGHRA and YSYEKL. The CDR3 DNA sequence: TGCGCCAGCAGCCACGATCCGACAGGGGGAAATGAGCAGTTCTTC. Its translation is CASSHDPTGGNEQFF.

The chain employs TRBV5-1 and TRBJ2-3; D possibly corresponds to TRBD1 (6 bases). Germline values: CDR1 SGHRS, CDR2 YFSETQ. The length of the CDR3 is 14 residues. V lost 2 bases, J lost 4 bases, and 11 bases lay in between. The CDR3 DNA reads as TGCGCCAGCAGCTTTTTGGGGGCCTCAGATACGCAGTATTTT. As protein: CASSFLGASDTQYF.

V gene TRBV20-1 combines with J gene TRBJ1-3, with 8 nucleotides matching TRBD1. CDR1 is DFQATT, CDR2 SNEGSKA, per germline (reference sequence). The V and J ends lost 2 bases and 2 bases, in that order; junction bases with no gene match: 8. This CDR3 contains 16 residues. As DNA, the CDR3 is TGCAGTGCTAGAAACCACAGGGGGGAGGCTGGAAACACCATATATTTT. This translates into CSARNHRGEAGNTIYF.

This clonotype was seen only a few times. J is TRBJ2-1 and V is TRBV12-3 or TRBV12-4, with no clear D. The length of the CDR3 is 15 residues. Trimming removed 5 bases at V and 1 base at J, with 12 bases between. CDR3 bases: TGTGCCAGCAGTCCTCTGCAACGATCCTACAATGAGCAGTTCTTC. Its protein product is CASSPLQRSYNEQFF.

Only a few counts were recorded for this clonotype. This chain uses TRBV5-4 with TRBJ2-1; a weak D match, TRBD2 (5 bases). The germline V and J ends were trimmed by 1 base and 2 bases, with 10 bases remaining between them. CDR3 length: 15 amino acids. Germline values: CDR1 SGHNT, CDR2 YYREEE (reference sequence). The CDR3 protein is CASSLSAEAYNEQFF. DNA of the CDR3: TGTGCCAGCAGCTTGTCAGCGGAGGCCTACAATGAGCAGTTCTTC.

This chain links TRBV15 with TRBJ2-2; D is perhaps TRBD2 (5 bases). The germline V and J ends were trimmed by 3 bases and 3 bases, with 8 bases remaining between them. CDR1 is LNHNV, CDR2 YYDKDF, per germline (reference sequence). The length of the CDR3 is 14 residues. The CDR3 here is CATSSLADTGELFF. For the CDR3, the DNA is TGTGCCACCAGCAGTCTAGCTGACACCGGGGAGCTGTTTTTT.

A few counts support this clonotype. The rearrangement links TRBV5-1 to TRBJ2-3; D is undetermined. The CDR3 length is 14 residues. Germline V CDR1 and CDR2: SGHRS, YFSETQ. Trimming cost V 2 bases and J 4 bases, with 11 bases left between them. CDR3 sequence: CASSFQDLADTQYF. CDR3 DNA: TGCGCCAGCAGCTTCCAAGACTTGGCAGATACGCAGTATTTT.

This clonotype was found a few times. The chain links TRBV5-4 to TRBJ2-1; 7 bases are a match to TRBD2. CDR1 is SGHNT and CDR2 is YYREEE in the germline V gene (reference sequence). This CDR3 has 17 residues. The V gene end was trimmed by 0 bases and the J gene end by 0 bases; junction bases not matched to a gene: 6. The CDR3, as DNA: TGTGCCAGCAGCTTGGGGGTGGGAGGGAGCTCCTACAATGAGCAGTTCTTC. Translated: CASSLGVGGSSYNEQFF.

The V call is TRBV23-1, the J call TRBJ2-5, with D possibly matching TRBD1 (5 bases). TRBV23-1 is sorted into the ORF group, with uncertain function. There are 12 residues in the CDR3. The V end lost 11 bases, the J end lost 3 bases, and 13 bases lay between the germline ends. This CDR3 reads CAGKDNKETQYF. The DNA for the CDR3 is TGCGCCGGGAAGGACAATAAAGAGACCCAGTACTTC.

This clonotype was found a few times. The chain couples TRBV20-1 to TRBJ2-7; maybe TRBD1 (7 bases). CDR3 length: 14 amino acids. V lost 0 bases and J 3 bases, leaving 12 bases between the germline ends. CDR1 is DFQATT and CDR2 is SNEGSKA in the germline V gene (reference sequence). The CDR3, as DNA: TGCAGTGCTAGAGAGGGGGGACAGATCTACGAGCAGTACTTC. This translates into CSAREGGQIYEQYF.

The V call is TRBV5-1, the J call TRBJ1-1; possibly TRBD1 for D (5 bases). Per the germline V gene, CDR1 is SGHRS and CDR2 is YFSETQ. V was cut by 3 bases and J by 1 base, with 13 bases left in between. The CDR3 sequence is 15 residues long. The CDR3 DNA reads as TGCGCCAGCAGCTCAGCGACAGTAGCGAACACTGAAGCTTTCTTT. It encodes CASSSATVANTEAFF.

The chain links TRBV7-6 to TRBJ2-2, with a possible D match to TRBD2 (6 bases). V was trimmed by 3 bases and J by 6 bases, leaving 14 bases between them. CDR3 length equals 15 residues. Germline values: CDR1 SGHVS, CDR2 FNYEAQ. The CDR3 DNA sequence: TGTGCCAGCAGCTTCAGTATGGGGGAGGCCGGGGAGCTGTTTTTT. Protein sequence: CASSFSMGEAGELFF.

In this sample, this clonotype turned up once. This likely comes from a read error, as the CDR3 has no conserved phenylalanine or tryptophan at its end. The rearrangement links TRBV12-3 or TRBV12-4 to TRBJ2-1, with D perhaps TRBD1 or TRBD2 (7 bases each). The ends were cut back, 2 bases at V and 4 bases at J, with 15 bases in the middle. The CDR3 extends over 16 amino acids. The CDR3 sequence is CASSLRGPSGYNEQFL. The CDR3 region has the DNA TGTGCCAGCAGTTTAAGGGGGCCTAGCGGATACAATGAGCAGTTCTTG.

A few counts support this clonotype. The chain has TRBV14 and TRBJ2-7, with TRBD1 as a possible D gene (6 bases). Germline-derived CDR1 and CDR2 are SGHDN and FVKESK. The ends were cut back, 2 bases at V and 6 bases at J, with 17 bases in the middle. The CDR3 loop spans 15 amino acids. The CDR3, as DNA: TGTGCCAGCAGCCAACGTCCTCGACAGGTCCCCGAGCAGTACTTC. Its translation is CASSQRPRQVPEQYF.